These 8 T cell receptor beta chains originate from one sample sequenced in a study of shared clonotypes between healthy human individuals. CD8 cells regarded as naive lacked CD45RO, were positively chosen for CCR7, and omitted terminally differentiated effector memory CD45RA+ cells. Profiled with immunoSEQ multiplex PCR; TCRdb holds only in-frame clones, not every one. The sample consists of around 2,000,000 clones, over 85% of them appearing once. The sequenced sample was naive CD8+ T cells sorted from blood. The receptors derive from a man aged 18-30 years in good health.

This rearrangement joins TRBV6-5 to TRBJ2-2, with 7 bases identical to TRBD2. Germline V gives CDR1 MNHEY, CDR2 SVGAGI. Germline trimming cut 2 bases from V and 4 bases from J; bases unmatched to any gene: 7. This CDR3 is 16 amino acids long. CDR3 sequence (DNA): TGTGCCAGCAGTTACGAAGCGGGGAGATCCACCGGGGAGCTGTTTTTT. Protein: CASSYEAGRSTGELFF.

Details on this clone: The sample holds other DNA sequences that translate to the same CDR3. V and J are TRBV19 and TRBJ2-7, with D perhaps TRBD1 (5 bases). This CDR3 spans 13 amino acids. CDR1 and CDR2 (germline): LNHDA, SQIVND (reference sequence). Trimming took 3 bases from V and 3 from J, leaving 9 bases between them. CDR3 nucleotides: TGTGCCAGTAGTATTGCAGGGAACTACGAGCAGTACTTC. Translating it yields CASSIAGNYEQYF.

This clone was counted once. CDR3 loop: CASSPGLAGVSFF. The CDR3 region has the DNA TGTGCCAGCAGTCCGGGACTAGCGGGGGTTTCGTTCTTC. The V gene is TRBV27, the J gene TRBJ2-1; TRBD2 agrees at 14 bases. With V trimmed by 5 bases and J by 15 bases, 6 bases remained unmatched. CDR1 and CDR2 (germline): MNHEY, SMNVEV (reference sequence). This CDR3 spans 13 amino acids.

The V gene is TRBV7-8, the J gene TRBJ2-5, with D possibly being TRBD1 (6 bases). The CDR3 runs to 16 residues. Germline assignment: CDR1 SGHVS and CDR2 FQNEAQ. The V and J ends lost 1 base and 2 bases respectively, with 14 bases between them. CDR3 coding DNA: TGTGCCAGCAGCTTAGTGGGGCCAGGGGATCAAGAGACCCAGTACTTC. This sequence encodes CASSLVGPGDQETQYF.

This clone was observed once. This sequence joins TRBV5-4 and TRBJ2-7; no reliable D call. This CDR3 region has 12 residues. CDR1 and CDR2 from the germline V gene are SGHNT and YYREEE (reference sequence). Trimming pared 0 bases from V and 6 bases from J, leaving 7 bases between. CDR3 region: CASSLGATEQYF. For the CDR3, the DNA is TGTGCCAGCAGCTTGGGGGCAACCGAGCAGTACTTC. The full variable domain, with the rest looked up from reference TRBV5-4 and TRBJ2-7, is ETGVTQSPTHLIKTRGQQVTLRCSSQSGHNTVSWYQQALGQGPQFIFQYYREEENGRGNFPPRFSGLQFPNYSSELNVNALELDDSALYLCASSLGATEQYFGPGTRLTVT.

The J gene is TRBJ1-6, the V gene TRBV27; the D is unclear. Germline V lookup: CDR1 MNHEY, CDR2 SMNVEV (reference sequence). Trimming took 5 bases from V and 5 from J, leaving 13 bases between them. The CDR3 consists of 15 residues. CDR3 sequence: CASSTRPRDNSPLHF. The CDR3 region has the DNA TGTGCCAGCAGTACCCGACCGAGAGATAATTCACCCCTCCACTTT.

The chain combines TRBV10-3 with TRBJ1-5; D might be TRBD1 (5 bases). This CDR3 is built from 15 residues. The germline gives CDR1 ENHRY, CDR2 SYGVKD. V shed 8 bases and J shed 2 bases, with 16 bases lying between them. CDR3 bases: TGTGCCATCCAGTCCGAGGCCAGGGGCAATCAGCCCCAGCATTTT. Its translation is CAIQSEARGNQPQHF.

The CDR3 protein is CASSEDRFSLEQYF. DNA of the CDR3: TGCGCCAGCAGTGAAGACAGGTTCTCCTTGGAGCAGTACTTC. The chain has TRBV10-2 and TRBJ2-5; D perhaps matches TRBD1 (6 bases). Germline V gene lookup returns CDR1 WSHSY and CDR2 SAAADI. Deletions cut 3 bases from V and 11 bases from J, with 19 bases between. The CDR3 covers 14 residues.